This is a list of T cell receptor beta chains from one sample in a study of blood T cell repertoires in COVID-19. TCRdb keeps only in-frame clones here, not all; method: immunoSEQ multiplex PCR. This table has some 270,000 clones, roughly nine tenths appearing once. The sequencing sample was made of peripheral blood. The receptors originated from a woman aged 40 to 55 who had recovered from COVID-19. Both conserved end residues are part of each CDR3. Fields, in order: V gene, clone size, D gene, J gene, CDR3 DNA, CDR3 protein. A D gene is named only where the DNA matches it firmly. A clone size is listed for some rows: how often the clone was seen (once, few, many), or a class if it is expanded.

>TRBV30|-|-|TRBJ1-6
TGTGCCTGGAGGTTGGCCTCCAATTCACCCCTCCACTTT
CAWRLASNSPLHF
>TRBV2|-|TRBD1|TRBJ1-1
TGTGCCAGCAGGGTGGACAGGTCTTACACTGAAGCTTTCTTT
CASRVDRSYTEAFF
>TRBV30|-|-|TRBJ1-5
TGTGCCTGGAGTGTATTTTCTCGGGGGAATCAGCCCCAGCATTTT
CAWSVFSRGNQPQHF
>TRBV6-1|-|TRBD2|TRBJ2-1
TGTGCCAGCAGTGCTCTAGCGGGGGCCGTCTCCTACAATGAGCAGTTCTTC
CASSALAGAVSYNEQFF
>TRBV10-3|-|TRBD2|TRBJ2-3
TGTGCCATCAGTTTAACTAGCGGGAGTGGGCCAGATACGCAGTATTTT
CAISLTSGSGPDTQYF
>TRBV6-4|-|TRBD1|TRBJ2-1
TGTGCCAGCAGCGAGACCGGGACAGGGGGCCTAGGTGAGCAGTTCTTC
CASSETGTGGLGEQFF
>TRBV2|-|-|TRBJ1-5
TGTGCCAGCAGCGGGAACAATCAGCCCCAGCATTTT
CASSGNNQPQHF
>TRBV24-1|-|TRBD2|TRBJ2-1
TGTGCCACCAGTGATAACCCGGGACTAGCCGTCAATGAGCAGTTCTTC
CATSDNPGLAVNEQFF
>TRBV7-2|few|-|TRBJ2-1
TGTGCCAGCAGCTTAGCGCTAAAGTCCGGTGGGCAGTTCTTC
CASSLALKSGGQFF
>TRBV2|-|-|TRBJ1-5
TGTGCCAGCAGTGGGAACCGGGACTTTGAGGATCAGCCCCAGCATTTT
CASSGNRDFEDQPQHF
>TRBV18|-|-|TRBJ2-1
TGTGCCAGCTCACCCCCCACTATCAATGAGCAGTTCTTC
CASSPPTINEQFF
>TRBV7-2|-|-|TRBJ2-5
TGTGCCAGCAGCTCCCCCGGAGGACCAGGGACCCAGTACTTC
CASSSPGGPGTQYF
>TRBV5-1|-|-|TRBJ1-6
TGCGCCAGCAGGAAAGACGCTAGCTCCTATAATTCACCCCTCCACTTT
CASRKDASSYNSPLHF
>TRBV15|-|-|TRBJ2-4
TGTGCCACCAGCAGCAGTGGAAACATTCAGTACTTC
CATSSSGNIQYF
>TRBV7-9|-|TRBD1|TRBJ1-2
TGTGCCAGCAGCTTTTATGGGACAGGGGGCGAGAGTAACTATGGCTACACCTTC
CASSFYGTGGESNYGYTF
>TRBV6-2/TRBV6-3|-|-|TRBJ2-3
TGTGCCAGCAGTTACTATCCAGGGCGGACAGATACGCAGTATTTT
CASSYYPGRTDTQYF
>TRBV9|-|-|TRBJ1-2
TGTGCCAGTTCGCTAGGGAGGGACAACTATGGCTACACCTTC
CASSLGRDNYGYTF
>TRBV11-3|-|TRBD2|TRBJ2-3
TGTGCCAGCAGCTTAGGAACGACTAGCGGGAGGTTAGATACGCAGTATTTT
CASSLGTTSGRLDTQYF
>TRBV10-3|-|-|TRBJ1-3
TGTGCCATCTGGGCAGGCTTGGAATACACCATATATTTT
CAIWAGLEYTIYF
>TRBV5-1|-|TRBD1|TRBJ2-1
TGCGCCAGCGGAGGGCTAGGGACAGGGGGGATCAATGAGCAGTTCTTC
CASGGLGTGGINEQFF
>TRBV28|-|-|TRBJ2-5
TGTGCCAGCAGGTTCGCGAGGGAGGCGAGGTGGGAGACCCAGTACTTC
CASRFAREARWETQYF
>TRBV6-2/TRBV6-3|-|-|TRBJ1-5
TGTGCCAGCAGTTTCCCCGGGGGGCATAGCAATCAGCCCCAGCATTTT
CASSFPGGHSNQPQHF
>TRBV30|once|TRBD1|TRBJ1-1
TGTGCCTGGAGTGTACAGGGGACTCCCAACCTCGAAGCTTTCTTT
CAWSVQGTPNLEAFF
>TRBV6-1|-|-|TRBJ1-2
TGTGCCAGCAGTGAAGCCGGGCAGGGAGGTGGCTACACCTTC
CASSEAGQGGGYTF
>TRBV7-8|once|TRBD2|TRBJ2-3
TGTGCCAGCAGCTTGCTGGGACTAGCTGCAGATACGCAGTATTTT
CASSLLGLAADTQYF
>TRBV5-4|-|TRBD2|TRBJ2-3
TGTGCCAGCAGCTCGGGACTAGCGGGGCGCACAGATACGCAGTATTTT
CASSSGLAGRTDTQYF
>TRBV18|-|-|TRBJ2-2
TGTGCCAGCTCTCTTGACAGAACTAACACCGGGGAGCTGTTTTTT
CASSLDRTNTGELFF